Below are 17 T cell receptor beta chains sequenced from a single sample in a study of T-cell memory formation after mild COVID-19. Each CDR3 protein gets one entry after TCRdb re-called the 5' RACE reads with MiXCR. The repertoire holds about 320,000 distinct CDR3 sequences, with roughly an eighth as singletons. Material for sequencing was PBMCs or a T cell subset sorted from them (not recorded which). The receptors come from a young man who had mild COVID-19 (a few samples of this study predate the infection). Cell type and time point are not known.

This clonotype was counted a few times. This sequence joins TRBV6-5 and TRBJ2-2; D is undetermined. CDR1 and CDR2 from the germline V gene are MNHEY and SVGAGI. This CDR3 is 15 amino acids long. V lost 6 bases and J 3 bases, leaving 14 bases between the germline ends. As DNA, the CDR3 is TGTGCCAGCAGACAACAGAGCCTCTACACCGGGGAGCTGTTTTTT. Translating it yields CASRQQSLYTGELFF.

V and J are TRBV9 and TRBJ2-6; tentatively, D is TRBD1 or TRBD2 (5 bases each). CDR3 length: 18 residues. The V end was cut by 3 bases, the J end by 3 bases, with 19 bases between. Germline CDR1 and CDR2: SGDLS and YYNGEE. CDR3 coding DNA: TGTGCCAGCAGCGGAACGACGGGACGGTTCAGTGGGGCCAACGTCCTGACTTTC. Translation gives CASSGTTGRFSGANVLTF.

This clonotype occurred a few times. The rearrangement uses TRBV5-1 and TRBJ2-3; 8 bases are shared with TRBD2. Unmatched junction bases numbered 8, after V lost 6 bases and J lost 2 bases. From germline, CDR1 is SGHRS and CDR2 YFSETQ. The CDR3 consists of 15 residues. In DNA form, the CDR3 reads TGCGCCAGCATGCCTCTAGCGGGTTACACAGATACGCAGTATTTT. This encodes CASMPLAGYTDTQYF.

The chain uses TRBV10-3 and TRBJ2-7; D remains ambiguous. The CDR3 totals 12 residues. The germline V and J ends were trimmed by 11 bases and 5 bases, with 16 bases remaining between them. CDR1 is ENHRY, CDR2 SYGVKD, per germline. The DNA of the CDR3 is TGTGCCTCGCCGGCTGGGGTGAACGAGCAGTACGTC. Its translation is CASPAGVNEQYV.

The rearrangement links TRBV3-1 to TRBJ1-5, with D possibly matching TRBD1 (6 bases). Germline CDR1 and CDR2: LGHDT and YNNKEL (reference sequence). The CDR3 contains 17 residues. V was pared by 0 bases and J by 0 bases, with 12 bases between. The CDR3 bases are TGTGCCAGCAGCCAAGATCCGGGGGGGCGTAGCAATCAGCCCCAGCATTTT. Encoded protein: CASSQDPGGRSNQPQHF. Full variable domain (rest looked up from reference TRBV3-1 and TRBJ1-5): DTAVSQTPKYLVTQMGNDKSIKCEQNLGHDTMYWYKQDSKKFLKIMFSYNNKELIINETVPNRFSPKSPDKAHLNLHINSLELGDSAVYFCASSQDPGGRSNQPQHFGDGTRLSIL.

In this sample, this clonotype turned up a few times. The CDR3 reads CASRLSSDEQFF. In nucleotides, the CDR3 is TGTGCCAGCAGGCTTAGCAGTGATGAGCAGTTCTTC. V usage is TRBV11-2 and J usage is TRBJ2-1; unclear D gene. Germline V gene data show CDR1 as SGHAT and CDR2 as FQNNGV. The CDR3 covers 12 residues. With 6 bases removed from V and 8 bases from J, the gap between germline ends came to 11 bases.

The chain employs TRBV21-1 and TRBJ2-3. TRBV21-1 is a recognized pseudogene. The CDR3 contains 12 residues. The CDR3 DNA reads as TGTGCCAGCACCCCGTGGGGAGATACGCAGTATTTT. This translates into CASTPWGDTQYF.

This rearrangement joins TRBV6-2 or TRBV6-3 to TRBJ1-2; D is perhaps TRBD1 (6 bases). Trimming took 6 bases from V and 4 from J, leaving 21 bases between them. CDR1 MNHEY and CDR2 SVGEGT come from the germline V gene. This CDR3 has 16 amino acids. The CDR3 DNA follows: TGTGCCAGCAGACCTACGGGAAGGGGGACGGCCTATGGCTACACCTTC. This encodes CASRPTGRGTAYGYTF.

The chain carries TRBV6-4 and TRBJ2-3; TRBD2 is a possible D gene (5 bases). V dropped 7 bases and J dropped 5 bases, with 16 bases sitting between them. CDR3 length equals 14 residues. In germline, CDR1 is MRHNA, CDR2 SNTAGT. The CDR3 here is CASKITGYGDTQYF. CDR3 nucleotide sequence: TGTGCCAGCAAAATAACGGGGTACGGAGATACGCAGTATTTT.

The DNA for the CDR3 is TGTGCCAGCACCCCCGGGGGGTCCGGAACCACCGGGGAGCTGTTTTTT. Translation: CASTPGGSGTTGELFF. The rearrangement uses TRBV6-2 or TRBV6-3 and TRBJ2-2; 7 bases match TRBD2. V was clipped by 7 bases and J by 4 bases; unmatched bases: 12. The CDR3 is made up of 16 amino acids. CDR1 and CDR2 from the germline V gene are MNHEY and SVGEGT.

The chain is built from TRBV6-1 and TRBJ2-3; TRBD2 matches at 7 bases. V gave up 10 bases and J gave up 1 base; unmatched junction bases: 8. The V gene's germline CDR1 is MNHNS and CDR2 SASEGT. The CDR3 sequence is 14 residues long. The CDR3 DNA reads as TGTGCCATCCGCGGGACTACAGGCACAGATACGCAGTATTTT. Amino acids: CAIRGTTGTDTQYF.

The V gene is TRBV5-1, the J gene TRBJ1-1; TRBD1 is a possible D gene (5 bases). This CDR3 spans 13 amino acids. The V and J ends lost 1 base and 4 bases respectively, with 8 bases between them. Germline CDR1 and CDR2: SGHRS and YFSETQ. CDR3 DNA sequence: TGCGCCAGCAGCTTGAGGGGAACCACTGAAGCTTTCTTT. Its protein is CASSLRGTTEAFF.

This clonotype was counted a few times. The rearrangement uses TRBV6-2 or TRBV6-3 and TRBJ2-1; unclear D gene. V lost 3 bases and J lost 5, with 11 bases in between. This CDR3 is built from 14 residues. Germline V gene sequence: CDR1 MNHEY, CDR2 SVGEGT. CDR3 sequence: CASSYVRQDNEQFF. Written as DNA, the CDR3 is TGTGCCAGCAGTTATGTGCGGCAGGACAATGAGCAGTTCTTC.

The rearrangement links TRBV12-3 or TRBV12-4 to TRBJ1-6, with D maybe TRBD1 (5 bases). This CDR3 contains 15 residues. V was clipped by 5 bases and J by 9 bases, with 17 bases between them. The CDR3 nucleotides are TGTGCCAGCAGTCCCGCTTTGGGGCCGGGTTCACCCCTCCACTTT. Protein product: CASSPALGPGSPLHF.

This clonotype occurred a few times. V is TRBV27 and J is TRBJ2-7; D gene uncertain. Germline lookup yields CDR1 MNHEY and CDR2 SMNVEV (reference sequence). Trimming removed 3 bases from V and 3 bases from J, with 12 bases in between. CDR3 size: 14 residues. The CDR3 region has the DNA TGTGCCAGCAGTTTTAAAACAGCAGACTACGAGCAGTACTTC. Protein sequence: CASSFKTADYEQYF.

This clonotype appeared a single time. The rearrangement joins TRBV3-1 to TRBJ1-2; the match to TRBD1 covers 7 bases. The germline gives CDR1 LGHDT, CDR2 YNNKEL (reference sequence). The CDR3 totals 14 residues. V trimming: 4 bases; J trimming: 1 base; junction bases outside the gene matches: 3. CDR3 coding DNA: TGTGCCAGCAGCCTTTCAGGGGGTAACTATGGCTACACCTTC. Protein product: CASSLSGGNYGYTF.

This clonotype was observed a handful of times. The rearrangement links TRBV4-2 to TRBJ2-2; no clear D gene. The V and J ends lost 0 bases and 4 bases respectively, with 21 bases between them. The CDR3 sequence is 19 residues long. Germline lookup yields CDR1 LGHNA and CDR2 YNFKEQ. The CDR3 protein is CASSQEWGTTPRSTGELFF. CDR3 nucleotides: TGTGCCAGCAGCCAAGAATGGGGAACGACCCCGAGGAGCACCGGGGAGCTGTTTTTT.